Below are 22 T cell receptor beta chains sequenced from a single sample in a study of tumor-infiltrating lymphocytes in oesophageal squamous cell carcinoma. TCRdb re-called the PCR reads through MiXCR, storing one row per CDR3 protein. Among 10,000 to 14,000 distinct CDR3 sequences, approximately 59% were seen once, and the ten largest hold 24%. The sample consisted of esophageal tumor tissue. The receptors derive from a male donor with esophageal squamous cell carcinoma.

A word on this clonotype: A much more abundant neighbour one base away suggests this may be a read error. The CDR3 nucleotides are TGTGCCAGTTCCCTTCGGGACACGGACAATGAGCAGTACTTC. This translates into CASSLRDTDNEQYF. V and J are TRBV2 and TRBJ2-4; possibly TRBD1 for D (6 bases). This CDR3 has 14 residues. Trimming took off 9 bases at V and 13 bases at J, with 25 bases between the two ends. Germline V lookup: CDR1 SNHLY, CDR2 FYNNEI.

The V and J genes are TRBV7-3 and TRBJ2-6; D is perhaps TRBD1 or TRBD2 (5 bases each). The V and J ends lost 3 bases and 0 bases respectively, with 18 bases between them. CDR3 size: 19 residues. Germline-derived CDR1 and CDR2 are SGHTA and FQGTGA. The CDR3 region is CASSFLRDPLGSGANVLTF. The CDR3 region has the DNA TGTGCCAGCAGCTTCCTCCGGGACCCTTTGGGCTCTGGGGCCAACGTCCTGACTTTC.

This clonotype has at least ten counts. V usage is TRBV14 and J usage is TRBJ2-1; D is unresolved. The CDR3 runs 14 residues. V lost 3 bases and J 7 bases, leaving 13 bases between the germline ends. Germline loops: CDR1 SGHDN, CDR2 FVKESK. CDR3 sequence reads: CASSQGFPFNEQFF. DNA of the CDR3: TGTGCCAGCAGCCAGGGTTTCCCTTTTAATGAGCAGTTCTTC.

This sequence joins TRBV28 and TRBJ2-3, with 14 bases fitting TRBD2. The J call is uncertain, as TRBJ2-1 better fits the DNA end. CDR1 and CDR2 (germline): MDHEN, SYDVKM. The CDR3 has 17 amino acids. CDR3 protein: CASSFPGTSGRGNEQFF. CDR3 sequence (DNA): TGTGCCAGCAGTTTCCCCGGGACTAGCGGGAGAGGGAATGAGCAGTTCTTC.

This clonotype was detected only once. The J gene is TRBJ1-1, the V gene TRBV5-6, with TRBD1 matching over 10 bases. CDR3 length: 15 amino acids. Germline V lookup: CDR1 SGHDT, CDR2 YYEEEE. V lost 4 bases to trimming and J lost 2 bases; unmatched junction nucleotides: 5. The CDR3 loop reads CASSQGDRGNTEAFF. CDR3 nucleotide sequence: TGTGCCAGCAGCCAAGGGGACAGGGGAAACACTGAAGCTTTCTTT.

V usage is TRBV7-9 and J usage is TRBJ2-3, with D maybe TRBD2 (5 bases). V dropped 6 bases and J dropped 1 base, with 8 bases sitting between them. Germline V gene data show CDR1 as SEHNR and CDR2 as FQNEAQ (reference sequence). This CDR3 is 13 amino acids long. Here the CDR3 reads CASRALGTDTQYF. DNA of the CDR3: TGTGCCAGCAGGGCACTAGGCACAGATACGCAGTATTTT.

This clonotype was seen repeatedly, ten times or more. This sequence joins TRBV7-2 and TRBJ2-6, with 7 positions matching TRBD1. The length of the CDR3 is 17 residues. V was clipped by 2 bases and J by 2 bases; unmatched bases: 6. The V gene's germline CDR1 is SGHTA and CDR2 FQGNSA. In DNA form, the CDR3 reads TGTGCCAGCAGCTTAAATCAAGGGGGCGCTGGGGCCAACGTCCTGACTTTC. This codes for CASSLNQGGAGANVLTF.

J is TRBJ2-6 and V is TRBV7-8; 12 bases fit TRBD2. The J segment lost 0 bases and the V segment lost 5 bases, leaving 11 bases of the junction unmatched. Germline lookup yields CDR1 SGHVS and CDR2 FQNEAQ. This CDR3 has 20 amino acids. The chain's CDR3 is CASSVGWTSGTRSGANVLTF. In DNA, the CDR3 is TGTGCCAGCAGCGTAGGATGGACTAGCGGGACCCGCTCTGGGGCCAACGTCCTGACTTTC.

This clonotype was recorded at least ten times. A junction end diverges from the germline sequence, so it may reflect a read error. The chain couples TRBV7-7 to TRBJ1-1, with D unresolved. This CDR3 has 14 residues. CDR1 and CDR2 from the germline V gene are SSHAT and FNYEAQ (reference sequence). CDR3 in DNA: TGTGCTAGCAGCAACCCCAGAATATGCACTGAAGCTTTCTTT. It codes for CASSNPRICTEAFF.

The V call is TRBV6-1, the J call TRBJ1-6, with no clear D. Trimming removed 7 bases from V and 9 bases from J, with 13 bases in between. The germline V gene has CDR1 MNHNS and CDR2 SASEGT. CDR3 length: 13 residues. The CDR3 protein is CASKSASTSPLHF. Written as DNA, the CDR3 is TGTGCCAGCAAGTCGGCATCTACTTCACCCCTCCACTTT.

Details on this clonotype: Since no conserved phenylalanine or tryptophan closes the CDR3, a read error is the likely cause. No DNA is shown, since the ends of the CDR3 on it are uncertain; the CDR3 is the one TCRdb lists. The V call is TRBV9, the J call TRBJ2-6; the D call TRBD1 from the table was never checked on the DNA. The CDR3 sequence runs 8 residues, both termini included. Per germline, CDR1 SGDLS and CDR2 YYNGEE. This chain's CDR3 is CASSVRDR.

The rearrangement links TRBV7-2 to TRBJ2-5, with D possibly being TRBD1 or TRBD2 (6 bases each). With the DNA end fitting TRBJ2-7 better, the J assignment may be wrong. The CDR3 contains 13 residues. Germline lookup yields CDR1 SGHTA and CDR2 FQGNSA. This CDR3 is CASSPGAEYEQYF. The CDR3 DNA is TGTGCCAGCAGCCCGGGGGCAGAGTACGAGCAGTACTTC.

This clonotype was detected a few times. The chain is built from TRBV9 and TRBJ2-4; D may be TRBD2 (7 bases). The closer fit of TRBJ2-1 to the DNA end suggests the J call may be wrong. The CDR3 consists of 15 residues. Germline-derived CDR1 and CDR2 are SGDLS and YYNGEE. CDR3 sequence: CASSGTAGPGAEQFF. CDR3 nucleotides: TGTGCCAGCAGCGGAACAGCGGGACCAGGGGCTGAGCAGTTCTTC.

Relative to its sample, this clonotype is large. The V gene is TRBV7-2, the J gene TRBJ2-1, with a weak D call TRBD1 (5 bases). The CDR3 runs 14 residues. Trimming left V 5 bases short and J 12 bases short, with 20 bases between. Germline assignment: CDR1 SGHTA and CDR2 FQGNSA. The CDR3 nucleotides are TGTGCCAGCAGCGTAGGACAAATAACCCACCGGCAGTTCTTC. Amino acids: CASSVGQITHRQFF. Full variable domain (remainder filled in from reference TRBV7-2 and TRBJ2-1): GAGVSQSPSNKVTEKGKDVELRCDPISGHTALYWYRQSLGQGLEFLIYFQGNSAPDKSGLPSDRFSAERTGGSVSTLTIQRTQQEDSAVYLCASSVGQITHRQFFGPGTRLTVL.

This clonotype is labeled medium-sized. The CDR3 coding sequence is TGTGCCAGCAGCCGGGACAGGGGTTTAGAGACCCAGTACTTC. It specifies CASSRDRGLETQYF. The chain joins TRBV7-2 to TRBJ2-5; TRBD1 matches at 10 bases. The CDR3 length is 14 residues. With V trimmed by 5 bases and J by 4 bases, 4 bases remained unmatched. Per the germline V gene, CDR1 is SGHTA and CDR2 is FQGNSA.

This clonotype was picked up a small number of times. The chain combines TRBV30 with TRBJ2-7; the D gene is possibly TRBD2 (6 bases). This CDR3 spans 13 amino acids. Trimming removed 5 bases from V and 3 bases from J, with 14 bases in between. CDR1 is GTSNPN and CDR2 is SVGIG in the germline V gene (reference sequence). CDR3 protein: CAWGAGSYYEQYF. In nucleotides, the CDR3 is TGTGCCTGGGGTGCCGGGAGCTACTACGAGCAGTACTTC.

This clonotype was observed a few times. At one end, the junction sequence differs from germline, possibly due to a read error. V and J are TRBV7-2 and TRBJ2-4; D is unresolved. In germline, CDR1 is SGHTA, CDR2 FQGNSA. The CDR3 has 13 residues. The CDR3 sequence: CASSLSFLNIQYF. The DNA of the CDR3 is TGTGCTAGCAGCTTATCCTTTTTAAACATTCAGTACTTC. Drawing the rest from reference TRBV7-2 and TRBJ2-4, the complete variable domain is GAGVSQSPSNKVTEKGKDVELRCDPISGHTALYWYRQSLGQGLEFLIYFQGNSAPDKSGLPSDRFSAERTGGSVSTLTIQRTQQEDSAVYLCASSLSFLNIQYFGAGTRLSVL.

This clonotype was observed a few times. The chain couples TRBV7-6 to TRBJ2-1; D not resolved. V was cut by 1 base and J by 8 bases, with 15 bases left in between. The CDR3 runs 15 residues. Per the germline V gene, CDR1 is SGHVS and CDR2 is FNYEAQ. The CDR3 spells CASSLGAGNRDEQFF. CDR3 DNA: TGTGCCAGCAGCTTAGGGGCCGGAAATAGGGATGAGCAGTTCTTC.

This clonotype was recorded once. This chain links TRBV24-1 with TRBJ2-7, with 9 positions matching TRBD2. The DNA matches TRBJ2-5 better at its end, which makes the J call doubtful. There are 17 residues in the CDR3. Per germline, CDR1 KGHDR and CDR2 SFDVKD. The CDR3 loop reads CATSAGGGGRAGETQYF. CDR3 DNA: TGTGCCACCAGTGCCGGAGGTGGCGGGAGGGCCGGAGAGACCCAGTACTTC.

The CDR3 DNA follows: TGTGCCAGCTCACCACCGTCCAGGTCCAAAGAGACCCAGTACTTC. Translated: CASSPPSRSKETQYF. The rearrangement joins TRBV18 to TRBJ2-4; D unclear. Near its end, the DNA agrees better with TRBJ2-5, so the J call may be wrong. CDR1 is KGHSH and CDR2 is LQKENI in the germline V gene. The CDR3 is 15 residues long.

Points on this clonotype: One end of the junction is discordant with germline, which a read error may explain. The chain couples TRBV5-3 to TRBJ2-3; D perhaps matches TRBD1 (6 bases). TRBV5-3 carries the ORF label, with uncertain function. The CDR3 totals 14 residues. CDR3 in amino acids: CASSSRGGTDTQYF. In DNA form, the CDR3 reads TGTGCCAGCAGCTCCAGGGGCGGCACAGATACGCAGTATTTT.

V is TRBV4-1 and J is TRBJ2-3, with D possibly being TRBD1 (6 bases). Trimming cost V 1 base and J 0 bases, with 14 bases left between them. CDR1 is MGHRA, CDR2 YSYEKL, per germline. This CDR3 is 17 amino acids long. CDR3: CASSQGWTASSTDTQYF. DNA of the CDR3: TGCGCCAGCAGCCAAGGTTGGACAGCTTCTAGCACAGATACGCAGTATTTT.